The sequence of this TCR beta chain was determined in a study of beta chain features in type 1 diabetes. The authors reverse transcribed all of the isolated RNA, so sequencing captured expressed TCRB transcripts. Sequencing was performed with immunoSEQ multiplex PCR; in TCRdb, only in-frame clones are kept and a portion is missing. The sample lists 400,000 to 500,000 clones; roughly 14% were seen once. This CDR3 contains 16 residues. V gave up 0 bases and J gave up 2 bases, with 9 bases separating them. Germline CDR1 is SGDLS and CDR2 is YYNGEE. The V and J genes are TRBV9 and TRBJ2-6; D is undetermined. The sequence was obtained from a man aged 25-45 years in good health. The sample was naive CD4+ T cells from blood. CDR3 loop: CASSVAPGTGANVLTF. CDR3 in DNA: TGTGCCAGCAGCGTAGCTCCAGGAACTGGGGCCAACGTCCTGACTTTC.